The 32 T cell receptor beta chains given below trace back to one sample, sequenced in a study of a mutant IDH1 vaccine in newly diagnosed glioma. Antigens for these TCRs are unknown. Regarding time point: week 5, during vaccination. Alongside topical imiquimod, each dose of vaccine comprised 300 ug of mutant IDH1 20-mer peptide. Repertoires were generated with immunoSEQ multiplex PCR, while TCRdb's copy carries only in-frame clones and drops some. The repertoire holds over 35,000 clones, with 91% as singletons. Sequences were derived from PBMCs, sampled from a glioma patient whose treatment included an IDH1 peptide vaccine. The receptors were gathered from a man aged 50-59 years with glioma.

The table lists this clone with a few counts. V gene TRBV11-3 combines with J gene TRBJ2-7; possibly TRBD2 for D (6 bases). The germline gives CDR1 SGHNT, CDR2 YENEEA. The CDR3 runs to 15 residues. V lost 6 bases, J lost 1 base, and 16 bases lay in between. Written as DNA, the CDR3 is TGTGCCAGCAGACTTACGCGGGGTTCGTCCTACGAGCAGTACTTC. Protein product: CASRLTRGSSYEQYF.

The genes are TRBV19 and TRBJ2-1; 8 positions match TRBD2. Germline V CDR1 and CDR2: LNHDA, SQIVND (reference sequence). The CDR3 loop spans 20 amino acids. Trimming at V came to 3 bases and at J to 0 bases, leaving 16 bases not matched to a gene. This CDR3 is CASSIAASTSAQSSYNEQFF. Written as DNA, the CDR3 is TGTGCCAGTAGTATCGCCGCCTCGACTAGCGCCCAAAGCTCCTACAATGAGCAGTTCTTC.

The rearrangement joins TRBV13 to TRBJ2-2, with 10 bases aligning to TRBD2. Losses at the gene ends were 5 bases for V and 3 bases for J; bases not matched to a gene: 3. CDR3 length equals 15 residues. The germline CDR1 and CDR2 sequences are PRHDT and FYEKMQ (reference sequence). The chain's CDR3 is CASSLAGAHTGELFF. For the CDR3, the DNA is TGTGCCAGCAGCCTAGCGGGAGCCCACACCGGGGAGCTGTTTTTT. The full variable domain, with the rest looked up from reference TRBV13 and TRBJ2-2, is AAGVIQSPRHLIKEKRETATLKCYPIPRHDTVYWYQQGPGQDPQFLISFYEKMQSDKGSIPDRFSAQQFSDYHSELNMSSLELGDSALYFCASSLAGAHTGELFFGEGSRLTVL.

The chain uses TRBV9 and TRBJ2-7; a weak D match, TRBD1 (6 bases). This CDR3 spans 14 amino acids. Germline V CDR1 and CDR2: SGDLS, YYNGEE. V was trimmed by 0 bases and J by 4 bases, leaving 11 bases between them. The CDR3 DNA follows: TGTGCCAGCAGCGTAGCGGCAGGGGAGTACGAGCAGTACTTC. Amino acids: CASSVAAGEYEQYF. Complete variable domain (other parts from reference TRBV9 and TRBJ2-7): DSGVTQTPKHLITATGQRVTLRCSPRSGDLSVYWYQQSLDQGLQFLIQYYNGEERAKGNILERFSAQQFPDLHSELNLSSLELGDSALYFCASSVAAGEYEQYFGPGTRLTVT.

The rearrangement uses TRBV10-3 and TRBJ1-4; possibly TRBD1 for D (6 bases). The CDR3 runs to 17 residues. Germline assignment: CDR1 ENHRY and CDR2 SYGVKD. V was shortened by 4 bases and J by 7 bases, with 22 bases between the two germline ends. In nucleotides, the CDR3 is TGTGCCATCAGTGCCTCGACAGGCTACGAAGGGGGTGAAAAACTGTTTTTT. Its translation: CAISASTGYEGGEKLFF.

This sequence joins TRBV18 and TRBJ2-5, with D hard to call. This CDR3 contains 11 residues. Germline V CDR1 and CDR2: KGHSH, LQKENI. Trimming took 4 bases from V and 5 from J, leaving 5 bases between them. The CDR3, as DNA: TGTGCCAGCTCACGGGGTGAGACCCAGTACTTC. Residues: CASSRGETQYF.

The chain joins TRBV30 to TRBJ2-7; D unclear. Trimming pared 6 bases from V and 0 bases from J, leaving 6 bases between. The germline V gene has CDR1 GTSNPN and CDR2 SVGIG (reference sequence). The CDR3 runs to 11 residues. In nucleotides, the CDR3 is TGTGCCTGTTCGAGCTCCTACGAGCAGTACTTC. It is translated as CACSSSYEQYF.

The chain is built from TRBV5-6 and TRBJ1-4; 7 nucleotides agree with TRBD1. Germline CDR1 SGHDT, CDR2 YYEEEE. The CDR3 length is 16 residues. V lost 1 base to trimming and J lost 6 bases; unmatched junction nucleotides: 9. In nucleotides, the CDR3 is TGTGCCAGCAGCTTGCCCTCCCAGGGGGTACATGAAAAACTGTTTTTT. Its protein product is CASSLPSQGVHEKLFF.

The V and J genes are TRBV28 and TRBJ1-5; the D is unclear. CDR1 is MDHEN, CDR2 SYDVKM, per germline. Between the trimmed V and J ends, which lost 8 bases and 6 bases, there was a span of 8 bases. The CDR3 runs to 11 residues. CDR3 nucleotides: TGTGCCAGCGCGGACGTTCAGCCCCAGCATTTT. Translating gives CASADVQPQHF.

The sample holds a few counts of this clone. The chain recombines TRBV6-6 with TRBJ2-7; D is ambiguous. This CDR3 has 13 amino acids. The germline V gene encodes CDR1 MNHNY and CDR2 SVGAGI (reference sequence). Trimming removed 6 bases at V and 2 bases at J, with 11 bases between. CDR3 residues: CASSHGFAYEQYF. The CDR3 DNA follows: TGTGCCAGCAGCCACGGGTTTGCCTACGAGCAGTACTTC.

V is TRBV2 and J is TRBJ2-1, with D perhaps assigned TRBD1 or TRBD2 (5 bases each). The length of the CDR3 is 15 residues. Germline CDR1 reads SNHLY; CDR2 reads FYNNEI. V was cut by 6 bases and J by 7 bases, with 19 bases left in between. The CDR3 region is CASRGDSPSRNEQFF. In DNA, the CDR3 is TGTGCCAGCAGGGGAGACAGTCCCTCTCGGAATGAGCAGTTCTTC. Combining the CDR3 with reference TRBV2 and TRBJ2-1 gives the whole variable domain EPEVTQTPSHQVTQMGQEVILRCVPISNHLYFYWYRQILGQKVEFLVSFYNNEISEKSEIFDDQFSVERPDGSNFTLKIRSTKLEDSAMYFCASRGDSPSRNEQFFGPGTRLTVL.

This chain uses TRBV10-2 with TRBJ2-2; TRBD2 matches 7 bases. Per the germline V gene, CDR1 is WSHSY and CDR2 is SAAADI. The CDR3 covers 13 residues. V lost 4 bases and J lost 7; bases outside the gene matches: 3. The CDR3 DNA reads TGCGCCAGCAGTGGGACTAGGGGCGGGGAGCTGTTTTTT. It translates to CASSGTRGGELFF.

The V call is TRBV2, the J call TRBJ2-7; tentatively, D is TRBD2 (5 bases). CDR1 is SNHLY, CDR2 FYNNEI, per germline. Trimming removed 3 bases from V and 5 bases from J, with 5 bases in between. The CDR3 is 11 amino acids. The CDR3 region has the DNA TGTGCCAGCAGTGAGGAGGACGAGCAGTACTTC. It specifies CASSEEDEQYF.

This rearrangement joins TRBV25-1 to TRBJ2-7; D may correspond to TRBD1 or TRBD2 (5 bases each). In germline, CDR1 is MGHDK, CDR2 SYGVNS. This CDR3 has 14 amino acids. Trimming removed 6 bases at V and 3 bases at J, with 15 bases between. This chain's CDR3 is CASSLFGTDYEQYF. The CDR3 region has the DNA TGTGCCAGCAGCCTCTTCGGGACGGACTACGAGCAGTACTTC.

The CDR3 spells CASSRGPSLWPQHF. The CDR3 coding sequence is TGTGCCAGCAGTAGGGGGCCCTCTCTGTGGCCCCAGCATTTT. The chain couples TRBV5-6 to TRBJ1-5, with 7 bases identical to TRBD1. Germline V gene data show CDR1 as SGHDT and CDR2 as YYEEEE. CDR3 length: 14 residues. The trim removed 5 bases at V and 9 bases at J, leaving 11 bases unmatched. Looking up the rest from reference TRBV5-6 and TRBJ1-5 gives the full variable domain: DAGVTQSPTHLIKTRGQQVTLRCSPKSGHDTVSWYQQALGQGPQFIFQYYEEEERQRGNFPDRFSGHQFPNYSSELNVNALLLGDSALYLCASSRGPSLWPQHFGDGTRLSIL.

The V gene is TRBV23-1, the J gene TRBJ1-1; 11 bases are shared with TRBD1. TRBV23-1 is designated an ORF whose function remains uncertain. The length of the CDR3 is 17 residues. V lost 0 bases and J lost 6; bases outside the gene matches: 9. CDR3 residues: CASSQSRGTGGCAEAFF. In DNA, the CDR3 is TGCGCCAGCAGTCAATCCAGGGGGACAGGGGGTTGCGCTGAAGCTTTCTTT.

This chain links TRBV4-3 with TRBJ1-2; D is possibly TRBD1 (5 bases). This CDR3 has 16 residues. Germline V gene data show CDR1 as LGHNA and CDR2 as YSLEER. V was pared by 2 bases and J by 4 bases, with 17 bases between. CDR3 protein: CASSQSLGLMAYGYTF. CDR3 in DNA: TGCGCCAGCAGCCAATCTTTGGGGCTAATGGCCTATGGCTACACCTTC.

The V and J genes are TRBV5-1 and TRBJ1-1; tentative D call: TRBD1 (6 bases). Trimming left V 4 bases short and J 3 bases short, with 16 bases between. The CDR3 has 15 residues. Germline-derived CDR1 and CDR2 are SGHRS and YFSETQ. CDR3 DNA: TGCGCCAGCAGCGATTACCAGGGGAGGGACACTGAAGCTTTCTTT. Translating it yields CASSDYQGRDTEAFF.

The rearrangement uses TRBV4-3 and TRBJ2-5; D call uncertain. The CDR3 length is 14 residues. Germline values: CDR1 LGHNA, CDR2 YSLEER. The germline V and J ends were trimmed by 3 bases and 5 bases, with 13 bases remaining between them. The CDR3, as DNA: TGCGCCAGCAGCCAGGCAGTGGGTAGGGAGACCCAGTACTTC. Amino acid sequence: CASSQAVGRETQYF.

This clone was seen a single time. The chain employs TRBV5-1 and TRBJ1-4; 9 positions match TRBD1. V lost 5 bases to trimming and J lost 4 bases; unmatched junction nucleotides: 9. CDR3 size: 16 residues. Per germline, CDR1 SGHRS and CDR2 YFSETQ. Here the CDR3 DNA reads TGCGCCAGCAGGTCCGGGACAGGGAGGGGTAATGAAAAACTGTTTTTT. Translation gives CASRSGTGRGNEKLFF.

This rearrangement joins TRBV30 to TRBJ2-7; D is undetermined. V was trimmed by 5 bases and J by 3 bases, leaving 5 bases between them. Germline CDR1 reads GTSNPN; CDR2 reads SVGIG (reference sequence). CDR3 length equals 10 residues. The CDR3 coding sequence is TGTGCCTGGGGGGACTACGAGCAGTACTTC. It is translated as CAWGDYEQYF.

The chain employs TRBV9 and TRBJ1-2, with 10 nucleotides matching TRBD1. The V gene's germline CDR1 is SGDLS and CDR2 YYNGEE. V was pared by 3 bases and J by 8 bases, with 10 bases of the junction left unmatched. The CDR3 runs to 15 residues. CDR3 sequence (DNA): TGTGCCAGCAGCGCACAAGAGACAGGGGGCTTGGGCTACACCTTC. It yields the protein CASSAQETGGLGYTF.

This clone was found once. The chain couples TRBV7-9 to TRBJ2-1; D gene uncertain. Germline CDR1 reads SEHNR; CDR2 reads FQNEAQ (reference sequence). V dropped 0 bases and J dropped 9 bases, with 12 bases sitting between them. The CDR3 has 14 residues. CDR3 DNA sequence: TGTGCCAGCAGCTTAGCGCTCGCGGCCGTTGAGCAGTTCTTC. It codes for CASSLALAAVEQFF.

This rearrangement joins TRBV15 to TRBJ2-3; 8 bases line up with TRBD1. Germline values: CDR1 LNHNV, CDR2 YYDKDF (reference sequence). The CDR3 length is 15 residues. The J segment lost 2 bases and the V segment lost 5 bases, leaving 6 bases of the junction unmatched. In DNA form, the CDR3 reads TGTGCCACCAGCTTCCGGACAGGGAACACAGATACGCAGTATTTT. Translated: CATSFRTGNTDTQYF.

The chain has TRBV19 and TRBJ2-2; D is undetermined. The CDR3 is made up of 15 amino acids. The V end was cut by 1 base, the J end by 0 bases, with 6 bases between. CDR1 and CDR2 from the germline V gene are LNHDA and SQIVND (reference sequence). The CDR3 bases are TGTGCCAGTAGTATAGGGATGGCGAACACCGGGGAGCTGTTTTTT. This gives the protein CASSIGMANTGELFF.

V usage is TRBV21-1 and J usage is TRBJ2-7; TRBD1, as called in the table, went unchecked against the DNA. TRBV21-1 is deemed a pseudogene. This CDR3 contains 16 residues. For the CDR3, the DNA is TGTGCCAGCAAGATTCCCGACAGGGGGTTAGGCTACGAGCAGTACTTC. Its translation: CASKIPDRGLGYEQYF.

The V call is TRBV6-1, the J call TRBJ2-7; weak D call: TRBD2 (5 bases). Trimming removed 3 bases at V and 3 bases at J, with 6 bases between. CDR3 length: 12 residues. CDR1 and CDR2 (germline): MNHNS, SASEGT. CDR3 sequence: CASSDGGYEQYF. In nucleotides, the CDR3 is TGTGCCAGCAGTGATGGAGGCTACGAGCAGTACTTC.

The chain links TRBV11-2 to TRBJ2-7, with D perhaps TRBD1 (5 bases). There are 14 residues in the CDR3. CDR1 and CDR2 (germline): SGHAT, FQNNGV. V was pared by 1 base and J by 4 bases, with 11 bases between. DNA of the CDR3: TGTGCCAGCAGCTTAGTCTCAGGGCCTTACGAGCAGTACTTC. Amino acids: CASSLVSGPYEQYF.

The chain is built from TRBV30 and TRBJ2-7; D gene uncertain. This CDR3 spans 11 amino acids. Trimming removed 2 bases from V and 7 bases from J, with 9 bases in between. CDR1 GTSNPN and CDR2 SVGIG come from the germline V gene (reference sequence). This CDR3 reads CAWSLAWEQYF. The CDR3 DNA follows: TGTGCCTGGAGTTTGGCCTGGGAGCAGTACTTC.

The rearrangement links TRBV6-7 to TRBJ1-1; no reliable D call. TRBV6-7 is designated an ORF whose function remains uncertain. V was clipped by 0 bases and J by 0 bases, with 11 bases between them. The CDR3 runs to 16 residues. The CDR3 here is CASSYSTWNLNTEAFF. As DNA, the CDR3 is TGTGCCAGCAGTTACTCGACATGGAATCTGAACACTGAAGCTTTCTTT.

This sequence joins TRBV27 and TRBJ1-2, with D possibly TRBD1 on 5 matching bases. This CDR3 is built from 13 residues. V was shortened by 2 bases and J by 1 base, with 5 bases between the two germline ends. Germline lookup yields CDR1 MNHEY and CDR2 SMNVEV (reference sequence). CDR3 bases: TGTGCCAGCAGTTTAGACAGTAACTATGGCTACACCTTC. Translating gives CASSLDSNYGYTF.

V and J are TRBV7-9 and TRBJ2-5; D possibly matches TRBD1 or TRBD2 (5 bases each). This CDR3 region has 11 residues. The V gene lost 6 bases and the J gene lost 5 bases, with 7 bases spanning the gap. Germline V gene sequence: CDR1 SEHNR, CDR2 FQNEAQ (reference sequence). In nucleotides, the CDR3 is TGTGCCAGCAGTGAGGGGGAGACCCAGTACTTC. Its translation: CASSEGETQYF.